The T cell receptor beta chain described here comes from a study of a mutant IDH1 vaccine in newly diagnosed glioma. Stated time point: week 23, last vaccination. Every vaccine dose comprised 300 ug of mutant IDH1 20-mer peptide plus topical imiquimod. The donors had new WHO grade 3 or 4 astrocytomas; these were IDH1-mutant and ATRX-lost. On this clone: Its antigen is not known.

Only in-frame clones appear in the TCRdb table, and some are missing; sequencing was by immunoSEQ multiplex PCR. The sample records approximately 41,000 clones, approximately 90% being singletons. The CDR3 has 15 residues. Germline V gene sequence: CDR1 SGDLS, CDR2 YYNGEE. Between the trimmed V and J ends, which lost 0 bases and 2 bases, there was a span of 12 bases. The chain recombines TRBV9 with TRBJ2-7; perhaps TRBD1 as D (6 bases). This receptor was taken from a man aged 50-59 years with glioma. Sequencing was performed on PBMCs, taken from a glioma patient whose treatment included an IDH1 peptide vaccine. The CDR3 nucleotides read TGTGCCAGCAGCGTAGGTACAGGGATCACCTACGAGCAGTACTTC. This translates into CASSVGTGITYEQYF.